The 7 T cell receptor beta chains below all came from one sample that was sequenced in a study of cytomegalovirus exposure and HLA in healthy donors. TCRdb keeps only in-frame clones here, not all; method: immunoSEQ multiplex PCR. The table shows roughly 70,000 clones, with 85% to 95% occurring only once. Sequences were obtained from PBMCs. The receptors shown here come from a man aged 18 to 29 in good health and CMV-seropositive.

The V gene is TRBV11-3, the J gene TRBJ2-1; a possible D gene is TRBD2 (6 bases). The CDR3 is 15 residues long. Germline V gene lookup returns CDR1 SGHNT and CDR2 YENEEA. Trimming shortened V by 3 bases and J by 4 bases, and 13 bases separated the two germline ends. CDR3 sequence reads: CASSLPGSGYNEQFF. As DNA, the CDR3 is TGTGCCAGCAGCTTGCCGGGTAGCGGATACAATGAGCAGTTCTTC. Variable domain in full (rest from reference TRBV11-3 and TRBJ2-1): EAGVVQSPRYKIIEKKQPVAFWCNPISGHNTLYWYLQNLGQGPELLIRYENEEAVDDSQLPKDRFSAERLKGVDSTLKIQPAELGDSAVYLCASSLPGSGYNEQFFGPGTRLTVL.

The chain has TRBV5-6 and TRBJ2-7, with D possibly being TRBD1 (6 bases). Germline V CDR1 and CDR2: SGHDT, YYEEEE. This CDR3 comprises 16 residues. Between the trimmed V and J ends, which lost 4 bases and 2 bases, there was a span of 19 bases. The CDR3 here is CASSHTSGVGAYEQYF. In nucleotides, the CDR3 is TGTGCCAGCAGCCATACCTCAGGGGTCGGGGCCTACGAGCAGTACTTC.

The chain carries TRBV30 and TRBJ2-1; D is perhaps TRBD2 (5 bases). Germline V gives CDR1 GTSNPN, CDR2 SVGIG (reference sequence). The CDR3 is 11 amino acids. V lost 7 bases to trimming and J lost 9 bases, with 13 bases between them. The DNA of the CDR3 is TGTGCCTATACCGGGGTAGTTGAGCAGTTCTTC. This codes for CAYTGVVEQFF.

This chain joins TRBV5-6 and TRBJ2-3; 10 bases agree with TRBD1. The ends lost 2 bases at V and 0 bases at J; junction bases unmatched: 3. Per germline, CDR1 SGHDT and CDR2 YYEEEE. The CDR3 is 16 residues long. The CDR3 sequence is CASSFGTGVSTDTQYF. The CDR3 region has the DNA TGTGCCAGCAGCTTCGGGACAGGGGTGAGCACAGATACGCAGTATTTT.

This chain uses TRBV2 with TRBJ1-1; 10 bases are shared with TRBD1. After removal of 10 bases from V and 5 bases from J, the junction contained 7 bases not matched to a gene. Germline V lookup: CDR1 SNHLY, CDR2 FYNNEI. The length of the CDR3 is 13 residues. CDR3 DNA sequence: TGTGCCACTCGAGACAGGGGGCGAACTGAAGCTTTCTTT. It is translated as CATRDRGRTEAFF.

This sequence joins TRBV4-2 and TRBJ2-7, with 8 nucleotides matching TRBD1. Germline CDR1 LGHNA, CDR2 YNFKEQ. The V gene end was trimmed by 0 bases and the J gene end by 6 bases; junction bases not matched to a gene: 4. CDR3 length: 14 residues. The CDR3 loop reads CASSQERRGREQYF. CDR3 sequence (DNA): TGTGCCAGCAGCCAAGAGCGCAGGGGGCGCGAGCAGTACTTC.

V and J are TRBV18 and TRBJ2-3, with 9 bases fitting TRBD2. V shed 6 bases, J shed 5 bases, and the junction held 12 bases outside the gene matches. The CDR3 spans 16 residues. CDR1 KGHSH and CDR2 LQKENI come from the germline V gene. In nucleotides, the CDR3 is TGTGCCAGCTCCCTTCGGGGACTAGCCGGACGAGATACGCAGTATTTT. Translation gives CASSLRGLAGRDTQYF. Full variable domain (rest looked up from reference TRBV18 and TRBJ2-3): NAGVMQNPRHLVRRRGQEARLRCSPMKGHSHVYWYRQLPEEGLKFMVYLQKENIIDESGMPKERFSAEFPKEGPSILRIQQVVRGDSAAYFCASSLRGLAGRDTQYFGPGTRLTVL.